This TCR beta chain was sequenced during a study of TIL therapy for anti-PD-1-resistant metastatic lung cancer. Study in general: Median patient age was about 56, ranging roughly 38-75 years. Tumors carried a median about 1.5 non-synonymous mutations per megabase. Study-wide findings and caveats: Many TIL product clones were absent from baseline tumor, suggesting clonal contraction.

Relative to its sample, this clone is medium-sized. Antigen: not known. This was the immunoSEQ v3 assay. Clones were read by immunoSEQ multiplex PCR, and TCRdb kept only the in-frame ones, dropping some. The sample contains 25,000 to 30,000 clones, 63% of which appear only once. Sample time point: pre-treatment sample, taken before nivolumab and TIL therapy. The tumor samples were excised metastases, mostly pleural nodules or supraclavicular lymph nodes. Adults with stage 4 NSCLC were enrolled in a phase I trial. Sequencing used tumor tissue, obtained at baseline. The receptor was derived from a woman aged 30-79 years with non-small cell lung cancer.

Written as DNA, the CDR3 is TGCGCCAGCAGCGGTACAGGGGGGGTTAATGAAAAACTGTTTTTT. This translates into CASSGTGGVNEKLFF. This chain uses TRBV5-1 with TRBJ1-4; 8 bases are shared with TRBD1. Germline V lookup: CDR1 SGHRS, CDR2 YFSETQ. This CDR3 is 15 amino acids long. V shed 4 bases, J shed 4 bases, and the junction held 6 bases outside the gene matches.